The T cell receptor beta chain under discussion was sequenced for a study of shared clonotypes between healthy human individuals. In germline, CDR1 is LGHNA, CDR2 YSLEER. Germline trimming cut 7 bases from V and 7 bases from J; bases unmatched to any gene: 8. This CDR3 spans 14 amino acids. Naive CD8 isolation took CD45RO-negative cells positively selected for CCR7 and excluded terminally differentiated effector memory CD45RA+ cells. Each sorted subset replicate got 200 ng genomic DNA, roughly 30,000 genomes. Libraries were prepared by immunoSEQ multiplex PCR; TCRdb keeps only in-frame clonotypes and omits some of them. The sample holds some 800,000 clones, almost 95% seen once.

This sequence joins TRBV4-3 and TRBJ2-1; 9 bases are a match to TRBD2. This receptor was taken from a man aged 25 to 45 in good health. Sequences were obtained from naive CD8+ T cells sorted from blood. Here the CDR3 DNA reads TGCGCCAGCAACGTCAGACTAGCGGAGAATGAGCAGTTCTTC. This encodes CASNVRLAENEQFF.